Reported below is one T cell receptor beta chain. Per germline, CDR1 LNHNV and CDR2 YYDKDF (reference sequence). The CDR3 sequence is 17 residues long. Unmatched junction bases numbered 10, after V lost 3 bases and J lost 4 bases. Here immunoSEQ multiplex PCR was the method, and the copy in TCRdb shows in-frame clones only, minus some. Of over 80,000 clones listed, approximately 96% are singletons. These data come from a study of technical replicates of blood from several donors. The TCR originated in a human donor in good health. The rearrangement joins TRBV15 to TRBJ2-7; 12 nucleotides match TRBD2. Sequencing was done on a sample of T cells isolated from PBMCs. The CDR3 nucleotides are TGTGCCACCAGCAGGGACTTTCCGGGACTAGCGGGTTACGAGCAGTACTTC. Protein product: CATSRDFPGLAGYEQYF.